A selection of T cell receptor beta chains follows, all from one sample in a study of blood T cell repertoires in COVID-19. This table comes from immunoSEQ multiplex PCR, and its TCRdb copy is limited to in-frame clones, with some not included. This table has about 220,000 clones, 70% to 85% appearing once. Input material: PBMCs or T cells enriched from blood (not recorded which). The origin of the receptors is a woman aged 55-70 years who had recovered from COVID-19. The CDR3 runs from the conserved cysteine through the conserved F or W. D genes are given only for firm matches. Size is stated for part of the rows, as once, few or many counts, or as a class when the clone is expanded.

CDR3 protein: CASSQDGTRGNEQFF
CDR3 DNA: TGTGCCAGCAGCCAAGATGGGACAAGGGGCAATGAGCAGTTCTTC
V gene: TRBV4-2
D gene: NA
J gene: TRBJ2-1
clone size: NA

CDR3 protein: CASSGERSGANYNEQFF
CDR3 DNA: TGCGCCAGCAGTGGAGAGAGATCGGGAGCAAATTACAATGAGCAGTTCTTC
V gene: TRBV5-1
D gene: NA
J gene: TRBJ2-1
clone size: few

CDR3 protein: CASGRGQGQPQHF
CDR3 DNA: TGTGCCAGTGGGCGGGGGCAAGGTCAGCCCCAGCATTTT
V gene: TRBV19
D gene: NA
J gene: TRBJ1-5
clone size: NA

CDR3 protein: CASSMGQGAEGETQYF
CDR3 DNA: TGTGCCAGTAGTATGGGACAGGGGGCTGAGGGGGAGACCCAGTACTTC
V gene: TRBV19
D gene: TRBD1
J gene: TRBJ2-5
clone size: NA

CDR3 protein: CASGRDRGNEQYF
CDR3 DNA: TGTGCCAGCGGACGGGACAGGGGAAACGAGCAGTACTTC
V gene: TRBV7-6
D gene: TRBD1
J gene: TRBJ2-7
clone size: NA

CDR3 protein: CSARVSETQYF
CDR3 DNA: TGCAGTGCTAGAGTTTCTGAGACACAGTACTTC
V gene: TRBV20-1
D gene: NA
J gene: TRBJ2-7
clone size: NA

CDR3 protein: CASSYESGSYNEQFF
CDR3 DNA: TGTGCCAGCAGTTACGAGAGCGGTTCCTACAATGAGCAGTTCTTC
V gene: TRBV6-5
D gene: NA
J gene: TRBJ2-1
clone size: once

CDR3 protein: CAISGGGPYNEQFF
CDR3 DNA: TGTGCCATCAGTGGAGGCGGTCCCTACAATGAGCAGTTCTTC
V gene: TRBV10-3
D gene: NA
J gene: TRBJ2-1
clone size: NA

CDR3 protein: CASSEQSPYTGELFF
CDR3 DNA: TGTGCCAGCAGTGAACAGTCCCCGTACACCGGGGAGCTGTTTTTT
V gene: TRBV2
D gene: NA
J gene: TRBJ2-2
clone size: NA

CDR3 protein: CASSEGQVYGYTF
CDR3 DNA: TGTGCCAGCAGTGAAGGCCAGGTCTATGGCTACACCTTC
V gene: TRBV2
D gene: NA
J gene: TRBJ1-2
clone size: NA

CDR3 protein: CASSQGVSRGSRSYNEQFF
CDR3 DNA: TGCGCCAGCAGCCAAGGGGTATCCAGAGGCAGTCGCTCCTACAATGAGCAGTTCTTC
V gene: TRBV4-1
D gene: NA
J gene: TRBJ2-1
clone size: NA

CDR3 protein: CASSPGHRTDTQYF
CDR3 DNA: TGTGCCAGCAGCCCAGGACACCGCACAGATACGCAGTATTTT
V gene: TRBV7-2
D gene: NA
J gene: TRBJ2-3
clone size: NA

CDR3 protein: CASSLEQGLSYGYTF
CDR3 DNA: TGTGCCAGCAGCTTAGAACAGGGGCTGAGCTATGGCTACACCTTC
V gene: TRBV7-6
D gene: TRBD1
J gene: TRBJ1-2
clone size: NA

CDR3 protein: CASSLDGQKFYEQYF
CDR3 DNA: TGTGCCAGCAGCTTAGATGGGCAGAAGTTCTACGAGCAGTACTTC
V gene: TRBV7-2
D gene: NA
J gene: TRBJ2-7
clone size: NA

CDR3 protein: CASSPGQGFNNSPLHF
CDR3 DNA: TGCGCCAGCAGCCCGGGACAGGGCTTTAATAATTCACCCCTCCACTTT
V gene: TRBV5-1
D gene: TRBD1
J gene: TRBJ1-6
clone size: NA

CDR3 protein: CASSAQGGTNTGELFF
CDR3 DNA: TGTGCCAGCAGCGCGCAGGGTGGGACGAACACCGGGGAGCTGTTTTTT
V gene: TRBV7-2
D gene: NA
J gene: TRBJ2-2
clone size: NA

CDR3 protein: CASSSTGTGDNEQFF
CDR3 DNA: TGTGCCAGCAGCTCTACAGGGACGGGTGACAATGAGCAGTTCTTC
V gene: TRBV6-5
D gene: NA
J gene: TRBJ2-1
clone size: NA

CDR3 protein: CASSYSNRRSPLHF
CDR3 DNA: TGTGCCAGCAGTTACTCGAATCGCAGATCGCCCCTCCACTTT
V gene: TRBV6-2/TRBV6-3
D gene: NA
J gene: TRBJ1-6
clone size: few

CDR3 protein: CASSEARSTLGTDTQYF
CDR3 DNA: TGTGCCAGCAGTGAAGCGCGGTCTACCCTAGGCACAGATACGCAGTATTTT
V gene: TRBV2
D gene: NA
J gene: TRBJ2-3
clone size: NA

CDR3 protein: CASGQGTNTEAFF
CDR3 DNA: TGTGCCAGCGGCCAAGGGACTAACACTGAAGCTTTCTTT
V gene: TRBV6-5
D gene: NA
J gene: TRBJ1-1
clone size: NA

CDR3 protein: CASNRQSGIYNEQFF
CDR3 DNA: TGTGCCAGCAATAGACAGTCAGGGATCTACAATGAGCAGTTCTTC
V gene: TRBV13
D gene: NA
J gene: TRBJ2-1
clone size: NA

CDR3 protein: CASRRETTGSFYGYTF
CDR3 DNA: TGTGCCAGCAGGAGGGAAACTACAGGGAGCTTTTATGGCTACACCTTC
V gene: TRBV2
D gene: NA
J gene: TRBJ1-2
clone size: once

CDR3 protein: CACRTAGNQPQHF
CDR3 DNA: TGTGCCTGCAGGACAGCAGGTAATCAGCCCCAGCATTTT
V gene: TRBV2
D gene: NA
J gene: TRBJ1-5
clone size: NA

CDR3 protein: CASSITVAYEQYF
CDR3 DNA: TGTGCCAGTAGTATAACGGTCGCCTACGAGCAGTACTTC
V gene: TRBV19
D gene: NA
J gene: TRBJ2-7
clone size: NA

CDR3 protein: CASSTVAGGGKQYF
CDR3 DNA: TGTGCCAGCAGCACAGTAGCGGGAGGCGGTAAGCAGTACTTC
V gene: TRBV7-9
D gene: TRBD2
J gene: TRBJ2-7
clone size: NA

CDR3 protein: CASSLAGQTEGEKLFF
CDR3 DNA: TGCGCCAGCAGCTTGGCGGGACAGACGGAAGGGGAAAAACTGTTTTTT
V gene: TRBV5-1
D gene: TRBD1
J gene: TRBJ1-4
clone size: NA

CDR3 protein: CASRLVSSTDTQYF
CDR3 DNA: TGCGCCAGCCGACTAGTCTCTAGCACAGATACGCAGTATTTT
V gene: TRBV5-1
D gene: NA
J gene: TRBJ2-3
clone size: NA

CDR3 protein: CASSVGGPQLGYGYTF
CDR3 DNA: TGTGCCAGCAGCGTAGGGGGGCCCCAATTGGGCTATGGCTACACCTTC
V gene: TRBV9
D gene: NA
J gene: TRBJ1-2
clone size: NA

CDR3 protein: CASSIGGTLESYTF
CDR3 DNA: TGTGCCAGTAGTATAGGTGGGACACTTGAGAGCTACACCTTC
V gene: TRBV19
D gene: NA
J gene: TRBJ1-2
clone size: NA

CDR3 protein: CASSLGGGLTDTQYF
CDR3 DNA: TGTGCCAGCAGCTTAGGGGGGGGCCTCACAGATACGCAGTATTTT
V gene: TRBV11-2
D gene: NA
J gene: TRBJ2-3
clone size: NA

CDR3 protein: CASSDAQAAYNSPLHF
CDR3 DNA: TGTGCCAGCAGTGACGCCCAGGCAGCTTATAATTCACCCCTCCACTTT
V gene: TRBV2
D gene: NA
J gene: TRBJ1-6
clone size: NA

CDR3 protein: CASSPGSEQETQYF
CDR3 DNA: TGTGCCAGCAGCCCAGGGTCCGAGCAAGAGACCCAGTACTTC
V gene: TRBV11-2
D gene: NA
J gene: TRBJ2-5
clone size: NA

CDR3 protein: CASSPRPIYGGADATNEKLFF
CDR3 DNA: TGCGCCAGCAGCCCCAGACCGATTTATGGCGGGGCAGACGCAACTAATGAAAAACTGTTTTTT
V gene: TRBV5-1
D gene: NA
J gene: TRBJ1-4
clone size: NA

CDR3 protein: CASSGQTGGYGYTF
CDR3 DNA: TGCGCCAGCAGCGGACAGACAGGGGGCTATGGCTACACCTTC
V gene: TRBV5-1
D gene: TRBD1
J gene: TRBJ1-2
clone size: NA

CDR3 protein: CASSSDSVYNEQFF
CDR3 DNA: TGTGCCAGCAGCTCCGACAGCGTTTACAATGAGCAGTTCTTC
V gene: TRBV5-4
D gene: NA
J gene: TRBJ2-1
clone size: NA